The source of this T cell receptor beta chain is a study of metastatic and nonmetastatic thyroid tumors. Each patient came to thyroid surgery without any prior treatment (of any kind). The CDR3 has 17 residues. Looked up from germline, CDR1 is SGHAT and CDR2 is FQNNGV. V lost 1 base and J lost 6; bases outside the gene matches: 8. TCRdb redid the clone calls on the PCR reads using MiXCR. This table has around 5,400 clones, about 35% appearing once. The TCR originated in a female donor with papillary thyroid cancer or a benign thyroid nodule (not recorded which). Some clones in this sample may be carry-over from other donors' samples. The rearrangement links TRBV11-2 to TRBJ2-2, with TRBD2 matching over 10 bases. What was sequenced was adjacent normal tissue. The CDR3 spells CASSLGAGGPVAGELFF. CDR3 coding DNA: TGTGCCAGCAGCTTAGGAGCGGGAGGGCCTGTGGCCGGGGAGCTGTTTTTT. Full variable domain (outside the CDR3, taken from reference TRBV11-2 and TRBJ2-2): EAGVAQSPRYKIIEKRQSVAFWCNPISGHATLYWYQQILGQGPKLLIQFQNNGVVDDSQLPKDRFSAERLKGVDSTLKIQPAKLEDSAVYLCASSLGAGGPVAGELFFGEGSRLTVL.